The following is a TCR beta chain sequence with its context. Trimming cost V 4 bases and J 4 bases; bases outside gene matches: 7. The CDR3 sequence is 15 residues long. Germline CDR1 SGHNT, CDR2 YYREEE (reference sequence). The TCR beta CDR3 regions underwent amplification using RNA transcripts as the source. First-round RT-PCR with HTBI primers amplified the TCR CDR3 region. TCRdb re-called the multiplex PCR reads through MiXCR, storing one row per CDR3 protein. Among hundreds of thousands of distinct CDR3 sequences, under 15% were seen once, and the ten largest hold around a tenth. The entry originates in a study of T cells in Graves' hyperthyroidism and ophthalmopathy.

The chain carries TRBV5-4 and TRBJ2-1, with 8 nucleotides matching TRBD2. The TCR comes from a woman under 30 with Graves' hyperthyroidism. The sample taken for sequencing was blood. CDR3 sequence reads: CASSGGKRGYNEQFF. The CDR3 coding sequence is TGTGCCAGCAGCGGCGGCAAGCGGGGGTACAATGAGCAGTTCTTC.